This TCR beta chain was identified in a study of early stage breast cancer tumors. Study-wide context: Seven to nine ER+/PR+/HER2- tumors were invasive ductal; a few were invasive lobular. Samples were sequenced at around 10-fold average coverage. The study's findings and limits: Tumor and normal breast were distinguished via blood comparison in 14 of 16 patients.

Generated by immunoSEQ multiplex PCR, the TCRdb table keeps only in-frame clones and is missing some. The sample lists over 11,000 clones, around 80% occurring once. The CDR3 is made up of 15 amino acids. The ends were cut back, 1 base at V and 0 bases at J, with 8 bases in the middle. CDR1 is SGHDT and CDR2 is YYEEEE in the germline V gene. Concerning this clone: Its antigen remains unidentified.

The sample comprised normal breast tissue next to the tumor. The receptor was derived from a person aged 45 to 59 with breast cancer. The chain couples TRBV5-6 to TRBJ2-1; possible D gene TRBD2, 6 bases. The CDR3 bases are TGTGCCAGCAGCTTGTTTAGCGGCTCCTACAATGAGCAGTTCTTC. As protein: CASSLFSGSYNEQFF.